What follows are 7 T cell receptor beta chains derived from one specimen sequenced in a study of blood T cell repertoires in COVID-19. Sequencing used immunoSEQ multiplex PCR; TCRdb keeps in-frame clones, though not all of them. Of roughly 300,000 clones listed, over 75% are singletons. Sequencing was performed on peripheral blood. The receptors come from a human donor in a cohort sampled during active COVID-19.

The chain links TRBV12-3 or TRBV12-4 to TRBJ1-2; 7 bases are a match to TRBD1. CDR3 length: 12 residues. J gave up 7 bases and V 7 bases, and 6 bases lay outside the gene matches. In nucleotides, the CDR3 is TGTGCCAGCAAACAGGGGCCTCTTGGCTACACCTTC. It encodes CASKQGPLGYTF.

J is TRBJ1-5 and V is TRBV5-4; 7 nucleotides line up with TRBD1. V dropped 3 bases and J dropped 0; count of bases not matched to a gene: 6. Germline loops: CDR1 SGHNT, CDR2 YYREEE (reference sequence). This CDR3 is 16 amino acids long. The CDR3 spells CASSWDRLCSNQPQHF. CDR3 bases: TGTGCCAGCAGCTGGGACAGACTTTGTAGCAATCAGCCCCAGCATTTT.

The chain joins TRBV7-9 to TRBJ2-1; 9 bases align to TRBD1. The CDR3 spans 14 residues. V shed 5 bases and J 9 bases; nucleotides not matched to a gene: 8. The germline V gene encodes CDR1 SEHNR and CDR2 FQNEAQ (reference sequence). The CDR3 loop reads CASSPGQGAREQFF. Here the CDR3 DNA reads TGTGCCAGCAGCCCGGGACAGGGTGCGCGTGAGCAGTTCTTC.

This chain uses TRBV2 with TRBJ1-1; a possible D gene is TRBD1 (6 bases). The ends were cut back, 9 bases at V and 1 base at J, with 12 bases in the middle. Germline CDR1 is SNHLY and CDR2 is FYNNEI. CDR3 length: 13 residues. CDR3 DNA: TGTGCCAGGCGACAGGTGACGAACACTGAAGCTTTCTTT. This encodes CARRQVTNTEAFF.

The chain is built from TRBV6-5 and TRBJ1-3, with TRBD1 matching over 10 bases. The CDR3 extends over 14 amino acids. The V gene's germline CDR1 is MNHEY and CDR2 SVGAGI. V shed 8 bases, J shed 0 bases, and the junction held 1 base outside the gene matches. The CDR3 bases are TGTGCCAGCGGGACAGGGGTCTCTGGAAACACCATATATTTT. Translation gives CASGTGVSGNTIYF.

The chain is built from TRBV7-8 and TRBJ2-1; tentatively, D is TRBD2 (5 bases). V was clipped by 1 base and J by 6 bases, with 7 bases between them. CDR3 size: 13 residues. The germline V gene has CDR1 SGHVS and CDR2 FQNEAQ. CDR3 protein: CASSLDLANEQFF. The DNA for the CDR3 is TGTGCCAGCAGCTTAGATCTAGCCAATGAGCAGTTCTTC.

This chain connects TRBV7-3 to TRBJ1-5, with a weak D call TRBD1 (6 bases). Germline lookup yields CDR1 SGHTA and CDR2 FQGTGA. The CDR3 sequence is 14 residues long. DNA of the CDR3: TGTGCTACCGGGGGGGACATGTTGAATCAGCCCCAGCATTTT. Residues: CATGGDMLNQPQHF.